This entry describes one TCR beta chain. This CDR3 spans 16 amino acids. Germline assignment: CDR1 MNHNY and CDR2 SVGAGI (reference sequence). V trimming: 5 bases; J trimming: 2 bases; junction bases outside the gene matches: 7. This specimen comes from a study of cytotoxic CD8 clonotypes in ibrutinib-treated CLL. Sequencing was performed with immunoSEQ multiplex PCR; in TCRdb, only in-frame clones are kept and a portion is missing. Counted here are 250,000 to 350,000 clones, more than 70% occurring once; the ten biggest clones make up about 5.8%. The V call is TRBV6-6, the J call TRBJ2-2; the match to TRBD1 covers 8 bases. This receptor was taken from a human donor with chronic lymphocytic leukemia. The sample was PBMCs, taken at disease progression, from a patient treated with ibrutinib. CDR3 in amino acids: CASSPLDRDNTGELFF. The CDR3 DNA reads TGTGCCAGCAGTCCTTTGGACAGGGATAACACCGGGGAGCTGTTTTTT.